The text below deals with one T cell receptor (beta chain). The CDR3 has 13 amino acids. V was pared by 6 bases and J by 6 bases, with 7 bases of the junction left unmatched. The data are from a study of blood T cell repertoires in COVID-19. Authors' analysis steps: Amplification of reference gene primers provided the estimated nucleated cell counts. Data came from immunoSEQ multiplex PCR; TCRdb stores just in-frame clones and leaves some out. The V and J calls and clone size were taken over from that table, and D and trimming were inferred from the DNA. The sample includes roughly 120,000 clones, roughly 80% of them seen just once.

The source material was peripheral blood. The chain combines TRBV12-3 or TRBV12-4 with TRBJ1-1, with 7 bases aligning to TRBD1. The source of this sequence is a man aged 25 to 40 with acute or convalescent COVID-19. In DNA form, the CDR3 reads TGTGCCAGCAGCAACGGACAGGCAGCTGAAGCTTTCTTT. It is translated as CASSNGQAAEAFF.